Here is one T cell receptor (beta chain) with its context. This entry is derived from a study of blood T cell repertoires in COVID-19. As processed by the authors: Amplification from reference gene primers served as the basis for estimated nucleated cell counts. The assay was immunoSEQ multiplex PCR, and TCRdb's table has in-frame clones only and misses some. The V and J calls and clone size are taken from that table; D and trimming were inferred from the DNA. This table has a few hundred thousand clones, about 86% appearing once. This CDR3 has 15 residues. Germline CDR1 MNHEY, CDR2 SVGEGT. V shed 6 bases and J 5 bases; nucleotides not matched to a gene: 10.

The TCR sequence derives from a woman aged 35 to 49 with acute COVID-19. The chain recombines TRBV6-2 or TRBV6-3 with TRBJ2-5; TRBD2 agrees at 9 bases. Sequencing was performed on PBMCs or T cells enriched from blood (not recorded which). In nucleotides, the CDR3 is TGTGCCAGCAGCTCTAGCGGGACGCGATACGAGACCCAGTACTTC. Residues: CASSSSGTRYETQYF.